This record concerns one TCR beta chain sequence. Per the original data handling: Estimates of nucleated cell counts were drawn from the amplification of reference gene primers. The repertoire was sequenced with immunoSEQ multiplex PCR; TCRdb's copy has only in-frame clones and lacks some. The V and J calls and clone size come from that table; D and trimming were worked out from the DNA. The data show some 150,000 clones, just over 85% seen once. The source of the sample is a study of blood T cell repertoires in COVID-19. Across the whole study: There were acute and convalescent COVID-19 samples, and they came from the United States, Italy and Spain. Sources were T cells, B-cell-depleted T cells, or PBMCs; the material itself was cDNA or gDNA.

Germline values: CDR1 MDHEN, CDR2 SYDVKM. The trim removed 5 bases at V and 3 bases at J, leaving 8 bases unmatched. This CDR3 contains 16 residues. This TCR derives from a woman aged 55-69 years with acute or convalescent COVID-19. The sample consisted of peripheral blood. The rearrangement joins TRBV28 to TRBJ2-3; 10 positions agree with TRBD2. CDR3 sequence: CASSPPLSGGTDTQYF. The CDR3 DNA reads as TGTGCCAGCAGTCCCCCCCTTAGCGGGGGGACAGATACGCAGTATTTT.